The T cell receptor beta chain described here comes from a study of vaccination effects on CD4 cells after COVID-19. Antigen-specific CD4+ T cells were expanded (with viral peptide pools) by the ViraFEST assay ahead of sequencing. With 9 to 11 days of culture completed, CD4+ T cells were isolated. According to the study, vaccine recipients showed no prior SARS-CoV-2 infection and negative nucleocapsid antibodies. IL-2 at approximately 10 IU/ml and peptides at about 9.2 ug/ml were added to cultured PBMC, around 2.2 million per well. On days 3 and 7, fresh IL-2 medium replaced half the medium. Measured with immunoSEQ multiplex PCR; TCRdb has only the in-frame clones, and not every one. This table has about 73,000 clones, around 78% appearing once. Study-level findings and limits: Of the vaccine-induced clones from healthy vaccinees, merely 1 of 255 recognized common cold coronaviruses as well. No early post-infection timepoints were available in the study, which also included few convalescent patients.

Notes on this clone: Its antigen is not identified.

Per germline, CDR1 DFQATT and CDR2 SNEGSKA (reference sequence). The CDR3 covers 11 residues. The V end was cut by 2 bases, the J end by 4 bases, with 5 bases between. The chain couples TRBV20-1 to TRBJ2-5; D not certain. The source is a human donor who received a COVID-19 vaccine. The sample here was CD4+ T cells from PBMCs cultured with SARS-CoV-2 spike peptides, taken before COVID-19 vaccination. The CDR3 reads CSARLGETQYF. The CDR3 nucleotides are TGCAGTGCTAGACTTGGAGAGACCCAGTACTTC.